Below, 2 T cell receptor beta chains from the same sample are listed, as sequenced in a study of response to subunit inactivated influenza vaccine. TCRdb re-called the RT-PCR reads through MiXCR, storing one row per CDR3 protein. The data contain about 620,000 distinct CDR3 sequences, about 10% of them singletons. The sequencing here drew on PBMCs from blood, taken on the day of vaccination. These receptors were obtained from a man aged 45-65 years who received an inactivated influenza vaccine.

V usage is TRBV29-1 and J usage is TRBJ1-1; 7 positions agree with TRBD1. Germline values: CDR1 SQVTM, CDR2 ANQGSEA. Trimming at V came to 6 bases and at J to 3 bases, leaving 4 bases not matched to a gene. The CDR3 spans 12 residues. The CDR3 sequence is CSVQGWDTEAFF. CDR3 sequence (DNA): TGCAGCGTACAGGGGTGGGACACTGAAGCTTTCTTT.

This clonotype was recorded at least ten times. The genes are TRBV12-3 or TRBV12-4 and TRBJ2-1, with 7 bases that match TRBD2. The CDR3 is 15 amino acids. The trim removed 3 bases at V and 7 bases at J, leaving 9 bases unmatched. This CDR3 reads CASSLRLASTNEQFF. CDR3 coding DNA: TGTGCCAGCAGTTTGAGACTAGCTTCTACGAATGAGCAGTTCTTC.